This TCR beta chain comes out of a study of CD8 T cells in ankylosing spondylitis. The ends were cut back, 3 bases at V and 0 bases at J, with 12 bases in the middle. The CDR3 runs to 16 residues. Germline-derived CDR1 and CDR2 are SGHRS and YFSETQ. TCRdb passed the 5' RACE reads through MiXCR, listing each CDR3 protein once. The table lists approximately 92,000 distinct CDR3 sequences, roughly 9.6% of them singletons. The V call is TRBV5-1, the J call TRBJ2-2, with a possible D match to TRBD1 (6 bases). The specimen was blood, either unsorted or a sorted T cell fraction (not recorded which). This TCR was sampled from a male donor with ankylosing spondylitis or in good health (not recorded which). The CDR3 loop is CASSWTVHANTGELFF. The CDR3 DNA reads TGCGCCAGCAGCTGGACAGTTCACGCGAACACCGGGGAGCTGTTTTTT.